This T cell receptor (beta chain) was recovered during a study of blood T cell repertoires in COVID-19. Across the study: Samples taken during acute and convalescent COVID-19 were collected in the United States, Italy and Spain. PBMCs, B-cell-depleted T cells, or T cells were the source of the cDNA or gDNA that made up the material.

As handled by the study authors: Counts of nucleated cells, estimated from reference gene primer amplification, were obtained. Sequenced by immunoSEQ multiplex PCR; TCRdb stores in-frame clones only, minus some. The V and J calls and clone size were taken over from that table, and D and trimming were inferred from the DNA. In the table there are about 400,000 clones, approximately 86% of which are singletons. The CDR3 sequence is 15 residues long. In germline, CDR1 is MNHEY, CDR2 SMNVEV (reference sequence). V gave up 5 bases and J gave up 9 bases; unmatched junction bases: 9. This chain uses TRBV27 with TRBJ1-6, with 8 bases matching TRBD1. Sequencing used peripheral blood. This sequence was found in a woman aged 55-75 years with COVID-19, enrolled during active disease. CDR3 sequence: CASSILTGVASPLHF. In DNA form, the CDR3 reads TGTGCCAGCAGTATTCTGACAGGGGTAGCTTCACCCCTCCACTTT.